This TCR beta chain was profiled in a study of blood T cell repertoires in COVID-19. TCRdb's table, derived via immunoSEQ multiplex PCR, lists solely in-frame clones and lacks some. The table includes about 160,000 clones, about 80% detected once. This clonotype was obtained from a man in his sixties with acute or convalescent COVID-19. Sequenced sample: peripheral blood.

CDR3 DNA sequence: TGTGCCTGGAGTCCTCTTTTGGGAAACACCATATATTTT. Translated, it gives CAWSPLLGNTIYF. V and J are TRBV30 and TRBJ1-3; D is unresolved. V gave up 2 bases and J gave up 4 bases, with 9 bases separating them. The V gene's germline CDR1 is GTSNPN and CDR2 SVGIG (reference sequence). The CDR3 sequence is 13 residues long.